The 8 T cell receptor beta chains listed next were all sequenced from one sample in a study of cytotoxic CD8 clonotypes in ibrutinib-treated CLL. Sequencing used immunoSEQ multiplex PCR; TCRdb keeps in-frame clones, though not all of them. This table holds about 310,000 clones, more than 65% found once. The sample was PBMCs, taken before ibrutinib treatment. Receptor source: a human donor with chronic lymphocytic leukemia.

The chain uses TRBV6-6 and TRBJ2-7; 9 nucleotides align to TRBD1. V was pared by 2 bases and J by 6 bases, with 5 bases of the junction left unmatched. Per the germline V gene, CDR1 is MNHNY and CDR2 is SVGAGI (reference sequence). This CDR3 has 14 amino acids. This CDR3 reads CASSYLTGQGEQYF. The CDR3 DNA sequence: TGTGCCAGCAGTTACCTCACGGGACAGGGCGAGCAGTACTTC.

The chain couples TRBV12-5 to TRBJ2-2, with TRBD2 matching 10 bases. The CDR3 consists of 16 residues. V shed 1 base, J shed 6 bases, and the junction held 5 bases outside the gene matches. Germline V lookup: CDR1 LGHNT, CDR2 FRNRAP. CDR3 amino acids: CASGLALAGVPGELFF. Here the CDR3 DNA reads TGTGCTAGTGGTTTGGCTCTAGCGGGAGTACCCGGGGAGCTGTTTTTT.

The chain is built from TRBV6-1 and TRBJ1-1; 7 nucleotides line up with TRBD1. The germline V gene has CDR1 MNHNS and CDR2 SASEGT. The trim removed 6 bases at V and 5 bases at J, leaving 3 bases unmatched. The CDR3 loop spans 12 amino acids. The CDR3 here is CASSRTGTEAFF. DNA for the CDR3: TGTGCCAGCAGCCGGACAGGAACTGAAGCTTTCTTT.

The genes are TRBV19 and TRBJ2-7; 8 bases align to TRBD2. CDR1 and CDR2 (germline): LNHDA, SQIVND (reference sequence). The CDR3 contains 15 residues. With 4 bases clipped from V and 6 bases from J, the junction kept 11 bases outside the gene matches. CDR3 coding DNA: TGTGCCAGTAGTACCCGAGCGGGAGTTCCCTCCGAGCAGTACTTC. Its protein product is CASSTRAGVPSEQYF.

This chain joins TRBV5-4 and TRBJ2-7; TRBD2 matches 10 bases. The CDR3 is 14 residues long. V lost 1 base to trimming and J lost 2 bases; unmatched junction nucleotides: 0. Germline V gene data show CDR1 as SGHNT and CDR2 as YYREEE (reference sequence). CDR3 nucleotide sequence: TGTGCCAGCAGCTTGAGCGGGAGGGCCTACGAGCAGTACTTC. This encodes CASSLSGRAYEQYF.

The chain carries TRBV6-5 and TRBJ1-1; D gene ambiguous. This CDR3 is built from 14 residues. CDR1 is MNHEY, CDR2 SVGAGI, per germline. Trimming cost V 2 bases and J 5 bases, with 12 bases left between them. CDR3 sequence: CASSYVRESTEAFF. The CDR3, as DNA: TGTGCCAGCAGTTACGTGAGGGAATCGACTGAAGCTTTCTTT.

This clone showed up just a few times. This chain uses TRBV10-3 with TRBJ1-1; D unresolved. Trimming left V 6 bases short and J 3 bases short, with 8 bases between. Germline V lookup: CDR1 ENHRY, CDR2 SYGVKD. The CDR3 totals 12 residues. DNA for the CDR3: TGTGCCATCAGGGGGTATCACACTGAAGCTTTCTTT. It is translated as CAIRGYHTEAFF.

A few counts support this clone. CDR3 nucleotide sequence: TGTGCCAGCAGCTTAGACTTCAATCAGCCCCAGCATTTT. Translation: CASSLDFNQPQHF. V usage is TRBV7-2 and J usage is TRBJ1-5; D unresolved. This CDR3 is 13 amino acids long. V dropped 1 base and J dropped 3 bases, with 4 bases sitting between them. The V gene's germline CDR1 is SGHTA and CDR2 FQGNSA. The variable domain in full, with the rest retrieved from reference TRBV7-2 and TRBJ1-5, is GAGVSQSPSNKVTEKGKDVELRCDPISGHTALYWYRQSLGQGLEFLIYFQGNSAPDKSGLPSDRFSAERTGGSVSTLTIQRTQQEDSAVYLCASSLDFNQPQHFGDGTRLSIL.